These 26 T cell receptor beta chains were all obtained from the same sample, sequenced in a study of T cell clonotyping in hematopoietic cell transplantation. Using immunoSEQ multiplex PCR, the repertoire was profiled, and TCRdb retains in-frame clones only, with some absent. Here the sample spans fewer than 20,000 clones, about 83% being singletons. The input for sequencing was PBMCs, taken 100 days after allogeneic stem cell transplant. These receptors were obtained from a male patient aged 55-69 years who had an allogeneic stem cell transplant from a related donor, so the T cells may come from the graft donor. Some clones in this sample may be carry-over from other donors' samples.

This clone was seen a handful of times. V is TRBV20-1 and J is TRBJ2-5; D gene ambiguous. Germline lookup yields CDR1 DFQATT and CDR2 SNEGSKA (reference sequence). The CDR3 consists of 11 residues. Trimming took 5 bases from V and 4 from J, leaving 8 bases between them. The CDR3 here is CSARVGETQYF. The CDR3 DNA reads as TGCAGTGCTCGGGTAGGAGAGACCCAGTACTTC.

This chain uses TRBV27 with TRBJ2-7; D perhaps matches TRBD2 (5 bases). The germline gives CDR1 MNHEY, CDR2 SMNVEV (reference sequence). Trimming removed 3 bases from V and 3 bases from J, with 18 bases in between. The CDR3 is made up of 16 amino acids. The CDR3 here is CASSLRWSTRSYEQYF. As DNA, the CDR3 is TGTGCCAGCAGTTTGCGGTGGTCAACTAGAAGCTACGAGCAGTACTTC.

This chain uses TRBV2 with TRBJ2-2; 11 nucleotides match TRBD1. With V trimmed by 7 bases and J by 6 bases, 13 bases remained unmatched. Looked up from germline, CDR1 is SNHLY and CDR2 is FYNNEI. The CDR3 runs to 17 residues. The CDR3 DNA reads as TGTGCCAGCATTGGAAGGAGGACAGGGGGCGCATCCGGGGAGCTGTTTTTT. It translates to CASIGRRTGGASGELFF.

This clone has only a few counts. This rearrangement joins TRBV10-3 to TRBJ1-2; no firm D call. Germline CDR1 ENHRY, CDR2 SYGVKD. This CDR3 contains 11 residues. V gave up 11 bases and J gave up 6 bases, with 13 bases separating them. The CDR3 DNA reads as TGTGCCGGCCTTCCCTTCGATGGCTACACCTTC. Translating it yields CAGLPFDGYTF.

V and J are TRBV6-1 and TRBJ2-5; 7 nucleotides align to TRBD2. The J segment lost 5 bases and the V segment lost 8 bases, leaving 17 bases of the junction unmatched. The CDR3 spans 16 residues. Germline V lookup: CDR1 MNHNS, CDR2 SASEGT. The CDR3 region has the DNA TGTGCCAGCGGTGCCATGGGCGGGGGTGTAGCTGAGACCCAGTACTTC. It is translated as CASGAMGGGVAETQYF.

Only a few counts were recorded for this clone. The rearrangement uses TRBV18 and TRBJ1-2; 7 nucleotides agree with TRBD1. CDR3 length equals 16 residues. V lost 3 bases to trimming and J lost 2 bases; unmatched junction nucleotides: 9. Germline values: CDR1 KGHSH, CDR2 LQKENI. CDR3 DNA: TGTGCCAGCTCACCCGCAGGGGGTCCCACAAACTATGGCTACACCTTC. Translating gives CASSPAGGPTNYGYTF. The full variable domain, in which reference TRBV18 and TRBJ1-2 provide the parts outside the CDR3, is NAGVMQNPRHLVRRRGQEARLRCSPMKGHSHVYWYRQLPEEGLKFMVYLQKENIIDESGMPKERFSAEFPKEGPSILRIQQVVRGDSAAYFCASSPAGGPTNYGYTFGSGTRLTVV.

This clone was seen only a few times. As DNA, the CDR3 is TGTGCCAGCAGCGGGACAGGGGGCTGGGGCTACACCTTC. Translating it yields CASSGTGGWGYTF. The chain uses TRBV2 and TRBJ1-2, with 12 bases fitting TRBD1. Germline loops: CDR1 SNHLY, CDR2 FYNNEI. V shed 6 bases and J 8 bases; nucleotides not matched to a gene: 4. This CDR3 region has 13 residues.

The chain employs TRBV5-6 and TRBJ2-5; D is possibly TRBD1 (6 bases). Germline values: CDR1 SGHDT, CDR2 YYEEEE. V was pared by 6 bases and J by 2 bases, with 11 bases between. This CDR3 is 13 amino acids long. CDR3 loop: CASNEDRQETQYF. The DNA of the CDR3 is TGTGCCAGCAATGAGGACAGACAAGAGACCCAGTACTTC.

The chain recombines TRBV5-1 with TRBJ2-3; D is undetermined. The CDR3 runs 12 residues. Germline-derived CDR1 and CDR2 are SGHRS and YFSETQ. The V end was cut by 0 bases, the J end by 5 bases, with 4 bases between. In DNA form, the CDR3 reads TGCGCCAGCAGCTTGGGTGGAGATACGCAGTATTTT. It translates to CASSLGGDTQYF.

In its sample, this clone was seen once. V usage is TRBV27 and J usage is TRBJ2-7; D may match TRBD1 or TRBD2 (6 bases each). This CDR3 spans 13 amino acids. Germline CDR1 MNHEY, CDR2 SMNVEV (reference sequence). V lost 4 bases to trimming and J lost 2 bases, with 9 bases between them. This chain's CDR3 is CASSWGATYEQYF. DNA for the CDR3: TGTGCCAGCAGTTGGGGGGCTACCTACGAGCAGTACTTC.

V gene TRBV28 combines with J gene TRBJ2-5; D may be TRBD2 (6 bases). The CDR3 is made up of 14 amino acids. Germline V lookup: CDR1 MDHEN, CDR2 SYDVKM. V lost 2 bases and J lost 0, with 7 bases in between. The CDR3 DNA follows: TGTGCCAGCAGTTTAGCGGGGTACCAAGAGACCCAGTACTTC. Its translation is CASSLAGYQETQYF.

The gene calls are TRBV6-5 and TRBJ2-2; a possible D gene is TRBD1 (6 bases). V lost 6 bases, J lost 1 base, and 12 bases lay in between. The CDR3 runs 15 residues. The germline V gene has CDR1 MNHEY and CDR2 SVGAGI. CDR3 sequence reads: CASRHRVLNTGELFF. The CDR3 DNA reads TGTGCCAGCAGACACAGGGTATTGAACACCGGGGAGCTGTTTTTT.

The genes are TRBV5-4 and TRBJ1-2; 10 nucleotides agree with TRBD1. V gave up 4 bases and J gave up 6 bases; unmatched junction bases: 6. Germline V lookup: CDR1 SGHNT, CDR2 YYREEE (reference sequence). CDR3 length: 14 residues. DNA of the CDR3: TGTGCCAGCAGCCCGGGACAGGGGAGAAATGGCTACACCTTC. Its translation is CASSPGQGRNGYTF.

The V gene is TRBV9, the J gene TRBJ2-3; D not certain. Per the germline V gene, CDR1 is SGDLS and CDR2 is YYNGEE. This CDR3 region has 13 residues. Trimming cost V 2 bases and J 1 base, with 5 bases left between them. CDR3 amino acids: CASSVTRTDTQYF. CDR3 nucleotides: TGTGCCAGCAGCGTCACCCGCACAGATACGCAGTATTTT.

This clone was counted between two and nine times. The junction does not match germline at one end; this may be a read error. The chain has TRBV5-6 and TRBJ1-1; D gene ambiguous. This CDR3 is built from 14 residues. Germline V lookup: CDR1 SGHDT, CDR2 YYEEEE. CDR3 coding DNA: TGTGCCGGCAGCGCCTACAACTTGAACACTGAAGCTTTCTTT. Residues: CAGSAYNLNTEAFF. The complete variable domain, with remaining parts taken from reference TRBV5-6 and TRBJ1-1, reads DAGVTQSPTHLIKTRGQQVTLRCSPKSGHDTVSWYQQALGQGPQFIFQYYEEEERQRGNFPDRFSGHQFPNYSSELNVNALLLGDSALYLCAGSAYNLNTEAFFGQGTRLTVV.

This clone has more than one count but fewer than ten. The sample contains more than one DNA sequence encoding this CDR3. The rearrangement links TRBV6-5 to TRBJ1-1; D is uncertain. This CDR3 has 12 residues. Germline CDR1 is MNHEY and CDR2 is SVGAGI. Trimming took 2 bases from V and 4 from J, leaving 5 bases between them. The CDR3 DNA is TGTGCCAGCAGTTACGGCGGCACTGAAGCTTTCTTT. This translates into CASSYGGTEAFF.

The chain recombines TRBV9 with TRBJ1-6; 7 bases agree with TRBD1. The germline CDR1 and CDR2 sequences are SGDLS and YYNGEE. With 0 bases clipped from V and 0 bases from J, the junction kept 3 bases outside the gene matches. This CDR3 is built from 17 residues. The CDR3 DNA sequence: TGTGCCAGCAGCGTAGGACAGGGTAGCTCCTATAATTCACCCCTCCACTTT. Its protein product is CASSVGQGSSYNSPLHF.

This chain's CDR3 is CASSLRSGQGRYYEQYF. CDR3 DNA: TGTGCCAGCAGCTTAAGGTCTGGACAGGGGCGTTACTACGAGCAGTACTTC. V is TRBV7-2 and J is TRBJ2-7; 9 nucleotides align to TRBD1. Trimming took 2 bases from V and 3 from J; bases not matched to a gene: 11. The CDR3 length is 17 residues. Per the germline V gene, CDR1 is SGHTA and CDR2 is FQGNSA.

This chain links TRBV7-9 with TRBJ2-3; D might be TRBD1 (5 bases). Germline values: CDR1 SEHNR, CDR2 FQNEAQ (reference sequence). The CDR3 loop spans 12 amino acids. V was shortened by 5 bases and J by 6 bases, with 9 bases between the two germline ends. In DNA, the CDR3 is TGTGCCAGCAGCCCTAGACAGGATACGCAGTATTTT. Translated: CASSPRQDTQYF.

This chain uses TRBV29-1 with TRBJ2-5; D might be TRBD1 or TRBD2, each matching 5 bases. The V end lost 8 bases, the J end lost 2 bases, and 15 bases lay between the germline ends. This CDR3 is 13 amino acids long. Germline CDR1 and CDR2: SQVTM and ANQGSEA. The CDR3 region has the DNA TGCAGCACTAGTATGACAGATCAAGAGACCCAGTACTTC. Protein sequence: CSTSMTDQETQYF. Looking up the rest from reference TRBV29-1 and TRBJ2-5 gives the full variable domain: SAVISQKPSRDICQRGTSLTIQCQVDSQVTMMFWYRQQPGQSLTLIATANQGSEATYESGFVIDKFPISRPNLTFSTLTVSNMSPEDSSIYLCSTSMTDQETQYFGPGTRLLVL.

V is TRBV6-1 and J is TRBJ1-2; possibly TRBD1 for D (5 bases). Germline assignment: CDR1 MNHNS and CDR2 SASEGT. The CDR3 totals 14 residues. Trimming stripped 3 bases from V and 4 bases from J, with 12 bases between. CDR3 DNA sequence: TGTGCCAGCAGTGATCAGAGGGGAAGCTATGGCTACACCTTC. It specifies CASSDQRGSYGYTF.

This chain links TRBV7-9 with TRBJ2-3; 7 nucleotides match TRBD2. This CDR3 is 15 amino acids long. Germline-derived CDR1 and CDR2 are SEHNR and FQNEAQ (reference sequence). Trimming cost V 5 bases and J 2 bases; bases outside gene matches: 7. The CDR3 loop reads CASSPRDYNTDTQYF. The CDR3 bases are TGTGCCAGCAGCCCTCGGGACTACAACACAGATACGCAGTATTTT. The full variable domain, in which reference TRBV7-9 and TRBJ2-3 provide the parts outside the CDR3, is DTGVSQNPRHKITKRGQNVTFRCDPISEHNRLYWYRQTLGQGPEFLTYFQNEAQLEKSRLLSDRFSAERPKGSFSTLEIQRTEQGDSAMYLCASSPRDYNTDTQYFGPGTRLTVL.

V usage is TRBV9 and J usage is TRBJ2-5, with D perhaps TRBD2 (6 bases). Germline lookup yields CDR1 SGDLS and CDR2 YYNGEE. The CDR3 runs 15 residues. With 5 bases removed from V and 2 bases from J, the gap between germline ends came to 16 bases. CDR3 DNA: TGTGCCAGCAGTATAAGCCAGGGAGGTCAAGAGACCCAGTACTTC. As protein: CASSISQGGQETQYF.

V gene TRBV30 combines with J gene TRBJ1-3, with TRBD1 identical over 7 bases. The CDR3 has 15 amino acids. The germline V gene has CDR1 GTSNPN and CDR2 SVGIG (reference sequence). Trimming took 0 bases from V and 2 from J; bases not matched to a gene: 4. CDR3 sequence reads: CAWSVPTGTGNTIYF. In DNA form, the CDR3 reads TGTGCCTGGAGTGTCCCGACAGGGACTGGAAACACCATATATTTT.

The chain links TRBV11-3 to TRBJ2-1; D gene ambiguous. V was trimmed by 7 bases and J by 5 bases, leaving 9 bases between them. The CDR3 sequence is 12 residues long. Germline CDR1 SGHNT, CDR2 YENEEA. The CDR3 spells CASNKSHNEQFF. For the CDR3, the DNA is TGTGCCAGCAATAAGAGCCACAATGAGCAGTTCTTC.

This sequence joins TRBV23-1 and TRBJ1-5, with 7 bases fitting TRBD1. TRBV23-1 is placed among ORFs of uncertain function. Germline trimming cut 2 bases from V and 4 bases from J; bases unmatched to any gene: 8. CDR3 length equals 16 residues. CDR3 sequence (DNA): TGCGCCAGCAGTCAAAACAGGGGAAGGTCAAATCAGCCCCAGCATTTT. It specifies CASSQNRGRSNQPQHF.